Described below is a single TCR beta chain sequence and its context. Its antigen is as yet unknown. A much larger clone sits a single nucleotide away, making a read error possible. Germline CDR1 is MNHEY and CDR2 is SVGAGI. CDR3 length: 14 residues. Three rounds of nested PCR, following a modified ARM-PCR protocol, produced the TCRbeta library. A single record per CDR3 protein comes from TCRdb applying MiXCR to the multiplex PCR reads. Here the sample spans 60,000 to 90,000 distinct CDR3 sequences, around 70% being singletons. This specimen comes from a study of tumor and adjacent non-tumor tissue in lung cancer. Study context: The cohort had around twelve adenocarcinoma, 2 squamous cell and 1 small cell patients. Around 4.4 million productive TCRbeta reads were obtained per sample on average. General observations from the study: Top 100 clones took a larger repertoire share in normal lung. Tumor tissue had significantly higher TCR diversity than normal lung.

This sample's RNA came from whole unsorted tissue. Distant lung tissue was collected more than 3 cm away from the tumor edge. The TCR comes from a woman aged 45-65 years with non-small cell lung cancer. The chain uses TRBV6-5 and TRBJ1-6, with D possibly TRBD1 on 5 matching bases. Sequenced: distant non-tumor lung tissue. This CDR3 reads CACSIRVLNSPLHF. CDR3 sequence (DNA): TGTGCCTGCAGTATCAGGGTACTTAATTCACCCCTCCACTTT.